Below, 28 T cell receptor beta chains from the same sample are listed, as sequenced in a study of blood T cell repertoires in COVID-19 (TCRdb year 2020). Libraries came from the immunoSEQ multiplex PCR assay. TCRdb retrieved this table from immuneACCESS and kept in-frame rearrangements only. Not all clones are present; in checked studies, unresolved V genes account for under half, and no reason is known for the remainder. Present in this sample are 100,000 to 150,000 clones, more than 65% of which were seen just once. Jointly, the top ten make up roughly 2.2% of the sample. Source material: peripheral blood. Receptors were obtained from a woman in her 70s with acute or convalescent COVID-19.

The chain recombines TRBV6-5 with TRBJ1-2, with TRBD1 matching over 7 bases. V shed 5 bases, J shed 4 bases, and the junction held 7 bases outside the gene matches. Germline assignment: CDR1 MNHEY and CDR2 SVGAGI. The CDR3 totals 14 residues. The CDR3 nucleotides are TGTGCCAGCAGTCTAACCGGGACAGTCTATGGCTACACCTTC. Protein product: CASSLTGTVYGYTF.

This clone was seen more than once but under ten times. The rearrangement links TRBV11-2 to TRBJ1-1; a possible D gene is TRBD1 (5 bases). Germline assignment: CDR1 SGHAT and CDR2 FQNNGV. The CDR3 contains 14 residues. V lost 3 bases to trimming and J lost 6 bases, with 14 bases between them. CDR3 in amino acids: CASSLIGDFAEAFF. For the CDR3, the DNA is TGTGCCAGCAGCTTGATAGGGGACTTTGCTGAAGCTTTCTTT.

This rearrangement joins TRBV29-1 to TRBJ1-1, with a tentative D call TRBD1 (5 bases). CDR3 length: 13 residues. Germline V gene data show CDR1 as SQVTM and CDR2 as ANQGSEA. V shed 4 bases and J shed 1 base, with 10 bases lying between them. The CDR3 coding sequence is TGCAGCGTTGTACAGGCATCGAACACTGAAGCTTTCTTT. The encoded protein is CSVVQASNTEAFF.

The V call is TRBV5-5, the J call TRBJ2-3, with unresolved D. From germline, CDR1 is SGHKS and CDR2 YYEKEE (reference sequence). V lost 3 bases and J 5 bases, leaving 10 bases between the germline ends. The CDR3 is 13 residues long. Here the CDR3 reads CASSSNPVDTQYF. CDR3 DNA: TGTGCCAGCAGCTCGAACCCGGTAGATACGCAGTATTTT.

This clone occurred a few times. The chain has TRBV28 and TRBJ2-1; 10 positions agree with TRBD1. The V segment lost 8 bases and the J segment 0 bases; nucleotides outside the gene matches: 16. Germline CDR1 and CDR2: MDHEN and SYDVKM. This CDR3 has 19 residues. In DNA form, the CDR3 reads TGTGCCAGCGCCGCCCCCGGGACAGGGGACTTGAGCTCCTACAATGAGCAGTTCTTC. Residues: CASAAPGTGDLSSYNEQFF.

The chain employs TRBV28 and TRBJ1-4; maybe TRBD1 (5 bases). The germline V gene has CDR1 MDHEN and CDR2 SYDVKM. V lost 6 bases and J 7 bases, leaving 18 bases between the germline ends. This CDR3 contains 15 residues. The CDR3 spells CASSVPVRGGEKLFF. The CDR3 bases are TGTGCCAGCAGCGTCCCCGTGCGGGGGGGTGAAAAACTGTTTTTT.

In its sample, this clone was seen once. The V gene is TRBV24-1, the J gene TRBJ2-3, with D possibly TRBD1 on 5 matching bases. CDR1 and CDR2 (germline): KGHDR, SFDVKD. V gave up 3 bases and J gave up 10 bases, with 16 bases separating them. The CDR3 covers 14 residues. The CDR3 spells CATSDPWTSGSQYF. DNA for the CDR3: TGTGCCACCAGTGATCCTTGGACATCCGGCTCGCAGTATTTT.

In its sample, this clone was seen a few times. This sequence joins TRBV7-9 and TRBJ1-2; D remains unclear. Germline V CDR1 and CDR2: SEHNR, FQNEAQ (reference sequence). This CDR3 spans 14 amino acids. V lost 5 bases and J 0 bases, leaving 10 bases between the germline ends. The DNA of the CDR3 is TGTGCCAGCAGCCGGATGGGAGCTAACTATGGCTACACCTTC. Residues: CASSRMGANYGYTF.

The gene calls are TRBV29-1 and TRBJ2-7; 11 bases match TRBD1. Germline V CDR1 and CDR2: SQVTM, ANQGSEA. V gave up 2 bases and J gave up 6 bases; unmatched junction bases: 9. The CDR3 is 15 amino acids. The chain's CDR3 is CSVERLGQGAGEQYF. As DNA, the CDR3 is TGCAGCGTTGAACGGCTTGGACAGGGGGCTGGCGAGCAGTACTTC.

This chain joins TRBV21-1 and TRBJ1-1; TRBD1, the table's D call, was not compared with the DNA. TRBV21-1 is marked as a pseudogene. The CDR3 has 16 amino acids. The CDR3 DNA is TGTGCCAGCAGCAAACCCGCAGGGGGGAGTGGCACTGAAGCTTTCTTT. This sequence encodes CASSKPAGGSGTEAFF.

The CDR3 protein is CASTSGINTGELFF. The CDR3 DNA reads as TGTGCCAGCACTAGCGGGATCAACACCGGGGAGCTGTTTTTT. The chain recombines TRBV9 with TRBJ2-2, with 9 positions matching TRBD2. CDR3 length: 14 residues. Germline trimming cut 6 bases from V and 2 bases from J; bases unmatched to any gene: 2. Germline assignment: CDR1 SGDLS and CDR2 YYNGEE.

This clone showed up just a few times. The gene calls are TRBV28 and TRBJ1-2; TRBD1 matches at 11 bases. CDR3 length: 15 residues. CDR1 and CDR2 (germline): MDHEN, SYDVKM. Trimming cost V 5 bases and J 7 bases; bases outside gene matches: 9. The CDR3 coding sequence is TGTGCCAGCAGTATTTCCGGACAGGGGGCTGGTGGCTACACCTTC. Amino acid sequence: CASSISGQGAGGYTF.

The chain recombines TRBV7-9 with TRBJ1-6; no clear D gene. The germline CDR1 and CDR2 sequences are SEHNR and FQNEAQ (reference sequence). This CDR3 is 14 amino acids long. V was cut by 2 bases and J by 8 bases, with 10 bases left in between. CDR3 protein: CASSLSGRYSPLHF. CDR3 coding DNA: TGTGCCAGCAGCTTAAGCGGTCGATATTCACCCCTCCACTTT.

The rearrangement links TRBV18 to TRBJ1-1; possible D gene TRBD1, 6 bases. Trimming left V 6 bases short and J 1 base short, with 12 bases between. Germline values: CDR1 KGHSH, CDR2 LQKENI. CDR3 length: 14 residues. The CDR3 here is CASSSTGENTEAFF. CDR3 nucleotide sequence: TGTGCCAGCTCCTCGACAGGCGAGAACACTGAAGCTTTCTTT. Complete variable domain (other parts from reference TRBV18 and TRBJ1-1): NAGVMQNPRHLVRRRGQEARLRCSPMKGHSHVYWYRQLPEEGLKFMVYLQKENIIDESGMPKERFSAEFPKEGPSILRIQQVVRGDSAAYFCASSSTGENTEAFFGQGTRLTVV.

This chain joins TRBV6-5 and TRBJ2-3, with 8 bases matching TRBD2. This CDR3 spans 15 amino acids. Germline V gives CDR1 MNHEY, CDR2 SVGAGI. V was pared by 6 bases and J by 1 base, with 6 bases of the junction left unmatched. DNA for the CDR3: TGTGCCAGCAGACTGAGCGGGAGACGCACAGATACGCAGTATTTT. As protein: CASRLSGRRTDTQYF.

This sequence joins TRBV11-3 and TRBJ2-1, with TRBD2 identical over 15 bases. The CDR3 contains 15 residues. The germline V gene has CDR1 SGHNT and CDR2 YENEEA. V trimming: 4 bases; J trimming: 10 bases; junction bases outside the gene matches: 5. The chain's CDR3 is CASSSPGLAGGEQFF. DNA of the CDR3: TGTGCCAGCAGCTCCCCGGGACTAGCGGGGGGCGAGCAGTTCTTC.

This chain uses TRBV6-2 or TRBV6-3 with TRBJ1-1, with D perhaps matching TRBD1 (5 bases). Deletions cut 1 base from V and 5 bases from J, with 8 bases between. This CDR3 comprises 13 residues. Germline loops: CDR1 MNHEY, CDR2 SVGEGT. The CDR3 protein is CASSYYGATEAFF. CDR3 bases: TGTGCCAGCAGTTACTATGGGGCGACTGAAGCTTTCTTT.

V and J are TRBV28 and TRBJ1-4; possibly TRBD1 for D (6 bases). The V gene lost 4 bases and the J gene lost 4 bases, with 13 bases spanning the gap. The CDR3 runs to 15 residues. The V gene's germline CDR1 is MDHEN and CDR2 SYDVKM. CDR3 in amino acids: CASSSLRGINEKLFF. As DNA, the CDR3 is TGTGCCAGCAGTTCCCTCAGGGGCATTAATGAAAAACTGTTTTTT.

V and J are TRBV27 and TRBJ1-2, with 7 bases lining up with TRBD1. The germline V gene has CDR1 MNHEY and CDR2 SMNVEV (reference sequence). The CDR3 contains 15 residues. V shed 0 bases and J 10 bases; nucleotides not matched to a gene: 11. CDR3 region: CASSLSKRTGIDYTF. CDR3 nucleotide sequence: TGTGCCAGCAGTTTATCCAAAAGGACAGGAATAGACTACACCTTC.

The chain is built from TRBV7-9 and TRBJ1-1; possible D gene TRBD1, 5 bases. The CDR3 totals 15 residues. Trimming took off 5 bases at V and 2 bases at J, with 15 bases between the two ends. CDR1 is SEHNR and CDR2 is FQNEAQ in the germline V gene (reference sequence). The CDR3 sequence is CASSPSQVDNTEAFF. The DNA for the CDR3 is TGTGCCAGCAGCCCTTCACAGGTAGATAACACTGAAGCTTTCTTT.

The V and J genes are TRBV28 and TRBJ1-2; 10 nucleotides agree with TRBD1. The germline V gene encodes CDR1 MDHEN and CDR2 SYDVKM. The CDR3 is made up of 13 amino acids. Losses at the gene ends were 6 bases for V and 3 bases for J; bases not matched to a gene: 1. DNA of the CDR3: TGTGCCAGCAGGACAGGGGGCGACTATGGCTACACCTTC. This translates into CASRTGGDYGYTF.

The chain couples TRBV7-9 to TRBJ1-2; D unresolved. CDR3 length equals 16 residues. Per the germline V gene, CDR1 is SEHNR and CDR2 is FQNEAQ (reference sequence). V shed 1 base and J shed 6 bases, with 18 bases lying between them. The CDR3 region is CASSLVGRRTAHGYTF. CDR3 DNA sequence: TGTGCCAGCAGCTTAGTAGGGAGACGGACGGCCCATGGCTACACCTTC.

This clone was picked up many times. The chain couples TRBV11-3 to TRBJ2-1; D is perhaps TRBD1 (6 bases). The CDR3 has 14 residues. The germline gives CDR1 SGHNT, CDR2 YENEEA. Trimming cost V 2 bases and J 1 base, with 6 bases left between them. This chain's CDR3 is CASSLTGSYNEQFF. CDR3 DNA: TGTGCCAGCAGCTTAACAGGGTCCTACAATGAGCAGTTCTTC.

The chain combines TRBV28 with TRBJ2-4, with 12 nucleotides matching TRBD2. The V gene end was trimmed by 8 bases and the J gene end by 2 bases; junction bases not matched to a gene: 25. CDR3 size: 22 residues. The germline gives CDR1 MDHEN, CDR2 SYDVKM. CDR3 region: CASGKGRGSSGRALTPKNIQYF. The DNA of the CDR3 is TGTGCCAGCGGGAAGGGGAGAGGGTCTAGCGGGAGGGCCCTCACACCCAAAAACATTCAGTACTTC.

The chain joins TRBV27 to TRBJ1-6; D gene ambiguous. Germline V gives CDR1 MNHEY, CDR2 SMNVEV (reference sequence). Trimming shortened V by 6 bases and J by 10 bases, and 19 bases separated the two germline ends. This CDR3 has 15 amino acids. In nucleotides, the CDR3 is TGTGCCAGCAGGGGTACTATAAGTCTACGCTCACCCCTCCACTTT. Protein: CASRGTISLRSPLHF.

CDR3 region: CASSDRGSRTEAFF. The CDR3 region has the DNA TGTGCCAGCAGTGACAGGGGCTCGCGAACTGAAGCTTTCTTT. This chain joins TRBV6-1 and TRBJ1-1; weak D call: TRBD1 (6 bases). The CDR3 consists of 14 residues. Germline loops: CDR1 MNHNS, CDR2 SASEGT. V lost 3 bases, J lost 5 bases, and 13 bases lay in between.

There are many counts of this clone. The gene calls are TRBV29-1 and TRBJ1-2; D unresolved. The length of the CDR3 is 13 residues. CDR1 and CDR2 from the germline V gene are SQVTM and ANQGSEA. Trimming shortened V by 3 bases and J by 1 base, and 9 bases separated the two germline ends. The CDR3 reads CSVDSGDNYGYTF. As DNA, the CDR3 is TGCAGCGTTGATTCAGGTGATAACTATGGCTACACCTTC.

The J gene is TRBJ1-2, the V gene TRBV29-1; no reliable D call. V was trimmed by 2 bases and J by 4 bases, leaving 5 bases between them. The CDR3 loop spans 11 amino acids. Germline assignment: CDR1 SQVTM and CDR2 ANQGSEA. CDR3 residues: CSVERGYGYTF. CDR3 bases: TGCAGCGTTGAACGGGGCTATGGCTACACCTTC.